A single sample is the source of the 26 T cell receptor beta chains below, sequenced in a study of CD4 and CD8 cells across lung adenocarcinoma regions. TCRdb ran MiXCR on the PCR reads and lists one entry per CDR3 protein. The profile covers 5,000 to 8,000 distinct CDR3 sequences, with under 55% appearing a single time and approximately 19% taken by the ten largest. Specimen: CD8+ T cells from the center of a lung tumor. These receptors were collected from a female donor with lung adenocarcinoma. The CD4 and CD8 labels of this study may be unreliable.

This chain uses TRBV9 with TRBJ2-1, with TRBD1 matching over 7 bases. The J call may be wrong; the DNA end is better matched by TRBJ2-7. This CDR3 is 14 amino acids long. Per the germline V gene, CDR1 is SGDLS and CDR2 is YYNGEE. The CDR3 DNA sequence: TGTGCCAGCAGCGGGGGCTACAGGGGCACGGAGCAGTACTTC. This sequence encodes CASSGGYRGTEQYF.

This clonotype was recorded many times. The chain carries TRBV6-5 and TRBJ2-5, with 8 bases lining up with TRBD2. J lost 5 bases, V lost 6 bases, and 17 bases had no gene match. Germline CDR1 MNHEY, CDR2 SVGAGI. This CDR3 has 17 amino acids. CDR3 coding DNA: TGTGCCAGCAGGGCCGGGGGGGTCGGACTAGCAAAGGAGACCCAGTACTTC. Translating gives CASRAGGVGLAKETQYF.

CDR3 DNA sequence: TGTGCCATCAGGCCCTCTAGCGGGAGGGCCAGGAATGAGCAGTTCTTC. Translated: CAIRPSSGRARNEQFF. J is TRBJ2-1 and V is TRBV10-3; 12 bases map to TRBD2. This CDR3 has 16 amino acids. V lost 6 bases and J lost 7; bases outside the gene matches: 10. CDR1 and CDR2 from the germline V gene are ENHRY and SYGVKD.

The V gene is TRBV24-1, the J gene TRBJ2-2; 9 bases are a match to TRBD1. This CDR3 is 15 amino acids long. V lost 7 bases, J lost 7 bases, and 9 bases stayed unmatched. In germline, CDR1 is KGHDR, CDR2 SFDVKD. The CDR3: CATSPPGQGSGELFF. As DNA, the CDR3 is TGTGCCACCAGCCCACCGGGACAGGGAAGCGGGGAGCTGTTTTTT.

This clonotype was found a few times. This chain links TRBV6-1 with TRBJ1-6; D is ambiguous. The germline V gene encodes CDR1 MNHNS and CDR2 SASEGT. Trimming removed 3 bases from V and 0 bases from J, with 3 bases in between. This CDR3 has 14 residues. DNA of the CDR3: TGTGCCAGCAGTGACAGCTCCTATAATTCACCCCTCCACTTT. The encoded protein is CASSDSSYNSPLHF.

This sequence joins TRBV12-3 or TRBV12-4 and TRBJ2-6; possibly TRBD1 for D (6 bases). The CDR3 totals 16 residues. The V end was cut by 6 bases, the J end by 18 bases, with 30 bases between. The CDR3 is CASRPGMGAEAEIQTF. DNA of the CDR3: TGTGCCAGCAGACCCGGTATGGGGGCTGAGGCCGAGATCCAGACTTTC.

This clonotype came up a few times. The chain combines TRBV7-2 with TRBJ2-4; 9 nucleotides match TRBD2. The germline gives CDR1 SGHTA, CDR2 FQGNSA. This CDR3 contains 11 residues. The V gene end was trimmed by 8 bases and the J gene end by 13 bases; junction bases not matched to a gene: 6. CDR3 nucleotide sequence: TGTGCCAGCCTAGCGGGGAACACCCAGTACTTC. It specifies CASLAGNTQYF.

This clonotype is judged medium-sized (0.01 to 0.1%). The V and J genes are TRBV6-1 and TRBJ2-1; D is uncertain. The CDR3 sequence is 12 residues long. Trimming removed 2 bases at V and 8 bases at J, with 7 bases between. The germline gives CDR1 MNHNS, CDR2 SASEGT. CDR3 protein: CASSEIRDEQFF. For the CDR3, the DNA is TGTGCCAGCAGTGAAATCCGGGATGAGCAGTTCTTC.

About this clonotype itself: This may come from a read error, since a much larger clone is one base off. The J gene is TRBJ2-1, the V gene TRBV6-5, with D uncertain. Gene TRBJ2-7 matches the end of the DNA better, so the J call may be wrong. CDR3 length equals 13 residues. Germline values: CDR1 MNHEY, CDR2 SVGAGI. The CDR3 sequence is CASSWVRSDEQYF. Written as DNA, the CDR3 is TGTGCCAGCAGTTGGGTGAGGAGTGATGAGCAGTACTTC.

The V gene is TRBV7-8, the J gene TRBJ1-6, with a possible D match to TRBD1 (5 bases). Germline V gene sequence: CDR1 SGHVS, CDR2 FQNEAQ. V gave up 1 base and J gave up 7 bases, with 11 bases separating them. The CDR3 is 15 amino acids. In DNA, the CDR3 is TGTGCCAGCAGCTTAGACCGGGGGGGGAATTCACCCCTCCACTTT. Protein: CASSLDRGGNSPLHF.

This clonotype qualifies as medium-sized. An end of the junction does not agree with germline; a read error may underlie this. The chain uses TRBV7-7 and TRBJ2-3; no reliable D call. Germline V gives CDR1 SSHAT, CDR2 FNYEAQ (reference sequence). CDR3 length: 13 residues. The CDR3 sequence is CASSLDNTDTQYF. CDR3 in DNA: TGTGCTAGCAGCTTAGACAACACAGATACGCAGTATTTT.

This rearrangement joins TRBV6-1 to TRBJ2-5; either TRBD1 or TRBD2 may fit D (7 bases each). From germline, CDR1 is MNHNS and CDR2 SASEGT. This CDR3 is 14 amino acids long. The CDR3, as DNA: TGTGCGGGCAGGGGGGGGGGGGGGCAAGAGACCCAGTACTTC. It translates to CAGRGGGGQETQYF.

The rearrangement joins TRBV6-1 to TRBJ2-1; 9 positions match TRBD2. The J call may be incorrect, as the DNA end agrees better with TRBJ2-7. The CDR3 totals 17 residues. Germline V CDR1 and CDR2: MNHNS, SASEGT. The CDR3 coding sequence is TGTGCCAGCAGTGAAGCGGGCGGGAGGGGACCTAACTACGAGCAGTACTTC. Protein product: CASSEAGGRGPNYEQYF.

Only a few counts were recorded for this clonotype. V gene TRBV6-5 combines with J gene TRBJ2-1, with 11 nucleotides matching TRBD2. The CDR3 is 15 residues long. Germline assignment: CDR1 MNHEY and CDR2 SVGAGI. V was pared by 2 bases and J by 10 bases, with 7 bases of the junction left unmatched. CDR3 protein: CASSYTSGSSYEQFF. CDR3 DNA sequence: TGTGCCAGCAGTTACACTAGCGGGAGCTCCTACGAGCAGTTCTTC.

This clonotype was seen many times. The chain employs TRBV6-5 and TRBJ1-1; D unclear. The CDR3 covers 18 residues. Germline V CDR1 and CDR2: MNHEY, SVGAGI. Trimming cost V 2 bases and J 0 bases, with 19 bases left between them. For the CDR3, the DNA is TGTGCCAGCAGTTACGACGGCTTCCCCGGATTGATGAACACTGAAGCTTTCTTT. Translating it yields CASSYDGFPGLMNTEAFF.

Within the sample, this clonotype is medium-sized. The rearrangement joins TRBV6-1 to TRBJ2-1; 13 positions match TRBD2. The CDR3 sequence is 16 residues long. Germline V gives CDR1 MNHNS, CDR2 SASEGT. The trim removed 5 bases at V and 13 bases at J, leaving 14 bases unmatched. CDR3 amino acids: CASSIGGLAGRETQFF. CDR3 sequence (DNA): TGTGCCAGCAGTATTGGGGGACTAGCGGGAAGGGAGACCCAGTTCTTC.

In its sample, this clonotype is medium-sized. This chain links TRBV6-7 with TRBJ2-1, with D unclear. The last part of the DNA fits TRBJ2-7 better; the J call may be wrong. TRBV6-7 is an ORF, and what it does is uncertain. The CDR3 spans 11 residues. CDR3 amino acids: CASRPHYEQYF. DNA for the CDR3: TGTGCCAGCAGGCCTCATTACGAGCAGTACTTC.

As to this clonotype: At one boundary the junction diverges from the germline segment, which might be a read error. V gene TRBV6-1 combines with J gene TRBJ2-4, with D uncertain. This CDR3 spans 16 amino acids. Per the germline V gene, CDR1 is MNHNS and CDR2 is SASEGT. For the CDR3, the DNA is TGTGCCAGCAGTGTCTCGCGGCTGCCTGCCACAAACACGCAGTACTTT. It codes for CASSVSRLPATNTQYF.

This clonotype showed up just once. The junction departs from the called germline gene at one end, perhaps through a read error. This sequence joins TRBV9 and TRBJ2-3, with TRBD2 matching over 7 bases. This CDR3 spans 16 amino acids. Germline-derived CDR1 and CDR2 are SGDLS and YYNGEE. The CDR3 DNA sequence: TGTGCCAGCAGCGGAGGGGCTAGCGGCCTCCCAGAGACGCAGTACTTT. The encoded protein is CASSGGASGLPETQYF.

V usage is TRBV6-1 and J usage is TRBJ2-1; D remains ambiguous. The CDR3 spans 14 residues. V lost 1 base and J 13 bases, leaving 17 bases between the germline ends. Germline V CDR1 and CDR2: MNHNS, SASEGT. CDR3 DNA: TGTGCCAGCAGTGAAGGGTTGGTTGGCGGAGAACAGTTCTTC. As protein: CASSEGLVGGEQFF.

The gene calls are TRBV11-3 and TRBJ2-2; no clear D gene. The CDR3 has 12 residues. Per germline, CDR1 SGHNT and CDR2 YENEEA. V was pared by 5 bases and J by 3 bases, with 4 bases between. The CDR3 region has the DNA TGTGCCAGCAGCCGCGACACCGGGGAGCTGTTTTTT. It encodes CASSRDTGELFF. Full variable domain (remainder filled in from reference TRBV11-3 and TRBJ2-2): EAGVVQSPRYKIIEKKQPVAFWCNPISGHNTLYWYLQNLGQGPELLIRYENEEAVDDSQLPKDRFSAERLKGVDSTLKIQPAELGDSAVYLCASSRDTGELFFGEGSRLTVL.

On this clonotype: Relative to the germline gene, one junction end is altered; a read error may explain this. V usage is TRBV6-1 and J usage is TRBJ2-3, with TRBD2 matching over 7 bases. The CDR3 length is 19 residues. CDR1 is MNHNS, CDR2 SASEGT, per germline. The CDR3 nucleotides read TGTGCCAGCTGTGAAGCGCTAGGTAGCGGGCCGTGCCCCCAAAACACGCAGTATTTC. Its translation is CASCEALGSGPCPQNTQYF.

The chain combines TRBV6-2 or TRBV6-3 with TRBJ1-1, with unresolved D. CDR3 size: 13 residues. V lost 2 bases and J 4 bases, leaving 8 bases between the germline ends. Looked up from germline, CDR1 is MNHEY and CDR2 is SVGEGT. The CDR3 sequence is CASSYVAGTEAFF. DNA of the CDR3: TGTGCCAGCAGTTACGTAGCGGGCACTGAAGCTTTCTTT.

The chain combines TRBV7-8 with TRBJ1-1, with D possibly matching TRBD1 (5 bases). The V and J ends lost 10 bases and 1 base respectively, with 13 bases between them. The CDR3 is 13 residues long. CDR1 and CDR2 from the germline V gene are SGHVS and FQNEAQ. The CDR3 coding sequence is TGTGCCACCATAGGACAACCGAACACTGAAGCTTTCTTT. This gives the protein CATIGQPNTEAFF.

The chain is built from TRBV5-4 and TRBJ2-7, with TRBD1 as a possible D gene (6 bases). V was clipped by 1 base and J by 0 bases, with 11 bases between them. The CDR3 loop spans 15 amino acids. Germline values: CDR1 SGHNT, CDR2 YYREEE (reference sequence). The CDR3 DNA follows: TGTGCCAGCAGCTTGAAAGGGGGAAGCTCCTACGAGCAGTACTTC. It codes for CASSLKGGSSYEQYF.

As to this clonotype: One junction end disagrees with the germline gene, perhaps due to a read error. This rearrangement joins TRBV6-1 to TRBJ2-3; D tentatively reads TRBD1 or TRBD2 (6 bases each). The J call may be mistaken, given a closer DNA end match to TRBJ2-4. CDR1 MNHNS and CDR2 SASEGT come from the germline V gene. CDR3 size: 15 residues. DNA of the CDR3: TGTGGTGGGAGCGCCGGGGGCCTAGGCCAAAACACTCAGTACTTC. As protein: CGGSAGGLGQNTQYF.